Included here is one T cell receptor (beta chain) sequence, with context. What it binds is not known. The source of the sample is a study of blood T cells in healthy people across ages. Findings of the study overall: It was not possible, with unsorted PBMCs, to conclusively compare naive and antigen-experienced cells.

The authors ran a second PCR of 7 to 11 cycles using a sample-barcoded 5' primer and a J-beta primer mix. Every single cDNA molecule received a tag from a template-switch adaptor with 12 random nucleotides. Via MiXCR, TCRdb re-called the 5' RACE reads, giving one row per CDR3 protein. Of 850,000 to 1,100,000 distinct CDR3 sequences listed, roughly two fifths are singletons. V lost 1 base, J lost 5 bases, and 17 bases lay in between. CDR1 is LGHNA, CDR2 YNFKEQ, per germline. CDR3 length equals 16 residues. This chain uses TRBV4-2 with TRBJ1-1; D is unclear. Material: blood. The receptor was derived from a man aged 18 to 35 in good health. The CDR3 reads CASSQGFEALGTEAFF. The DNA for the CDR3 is TGTGCCAGCAGCCAAGGGTTCGAGGCACTGGGGACTGAAGCTTTCTTT.